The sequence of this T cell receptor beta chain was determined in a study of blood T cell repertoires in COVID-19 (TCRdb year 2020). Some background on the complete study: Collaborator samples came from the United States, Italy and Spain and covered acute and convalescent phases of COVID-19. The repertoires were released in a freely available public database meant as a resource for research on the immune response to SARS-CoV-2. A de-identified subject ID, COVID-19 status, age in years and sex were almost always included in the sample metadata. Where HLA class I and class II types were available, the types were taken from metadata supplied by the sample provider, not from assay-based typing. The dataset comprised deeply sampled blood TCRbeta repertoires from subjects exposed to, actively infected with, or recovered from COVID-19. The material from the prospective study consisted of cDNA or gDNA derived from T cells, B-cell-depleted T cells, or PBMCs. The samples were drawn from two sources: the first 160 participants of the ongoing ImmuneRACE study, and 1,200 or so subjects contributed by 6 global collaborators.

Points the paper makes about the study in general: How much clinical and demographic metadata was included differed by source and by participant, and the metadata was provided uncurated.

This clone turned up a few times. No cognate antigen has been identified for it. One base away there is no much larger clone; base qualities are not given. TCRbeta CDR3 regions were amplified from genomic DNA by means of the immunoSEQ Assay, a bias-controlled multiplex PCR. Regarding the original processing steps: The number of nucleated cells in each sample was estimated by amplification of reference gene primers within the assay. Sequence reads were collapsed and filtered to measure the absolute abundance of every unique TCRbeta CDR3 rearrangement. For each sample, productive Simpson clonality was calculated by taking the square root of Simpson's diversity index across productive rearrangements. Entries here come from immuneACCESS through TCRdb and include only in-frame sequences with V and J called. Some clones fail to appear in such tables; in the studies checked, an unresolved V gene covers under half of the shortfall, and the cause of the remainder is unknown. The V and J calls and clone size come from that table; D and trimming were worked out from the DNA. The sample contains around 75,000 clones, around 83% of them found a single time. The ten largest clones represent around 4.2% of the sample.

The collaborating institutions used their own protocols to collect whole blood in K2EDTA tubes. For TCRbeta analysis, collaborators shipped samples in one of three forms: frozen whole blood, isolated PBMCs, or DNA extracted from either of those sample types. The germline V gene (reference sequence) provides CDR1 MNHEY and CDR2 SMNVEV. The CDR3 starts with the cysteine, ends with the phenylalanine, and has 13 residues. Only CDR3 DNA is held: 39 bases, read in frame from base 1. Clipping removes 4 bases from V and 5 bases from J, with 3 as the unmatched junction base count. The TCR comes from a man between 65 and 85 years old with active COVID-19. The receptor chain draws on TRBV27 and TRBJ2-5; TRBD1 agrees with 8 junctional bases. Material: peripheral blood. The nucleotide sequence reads TGTGCCAGCAGTTCAGGGGGCTGGGAGACCCAGTACTTC. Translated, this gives CASSSGGWETQYF.